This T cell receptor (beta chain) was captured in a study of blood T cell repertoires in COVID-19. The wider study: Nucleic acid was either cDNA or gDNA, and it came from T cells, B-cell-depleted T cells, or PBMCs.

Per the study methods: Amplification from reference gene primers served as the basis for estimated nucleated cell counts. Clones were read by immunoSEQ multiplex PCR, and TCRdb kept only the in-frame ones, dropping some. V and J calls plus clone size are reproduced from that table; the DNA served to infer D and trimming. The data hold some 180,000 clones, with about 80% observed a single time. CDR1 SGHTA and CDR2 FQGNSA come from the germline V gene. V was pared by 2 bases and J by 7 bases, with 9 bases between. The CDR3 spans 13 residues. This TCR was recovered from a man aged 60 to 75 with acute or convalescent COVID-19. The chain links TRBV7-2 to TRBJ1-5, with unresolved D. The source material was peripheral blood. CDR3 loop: CASSLNSMQPQHF. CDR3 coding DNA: TGTGCCAGCAGCTTAAATTCTATGCAGCCCCAGCATTTT.